A single sample gave rise to the 7 T cell receptor beta chains below, sequenced in a study of OX40 agonist ivuxolimab in advanced cancers. The repertoire was sequenced with immunoSEQ multiplex PCR; TCRdb's copy has only in-frame clones and lacks some. Seen here are under 70,000 clones, roughly 81% observed once, and the top ten hold 2% to 2.5%. The specimen was CD4+ or CD8+ T cells sorted from blood, collected in a trial of the OX40 agonist ivuxolimab. These receptors all stem from an adult with an advanced solid tumor such as melanoma, head and neck, liver or kidney cancer.

This clone has only one observation. The CDR3 sequence is CASSASRGDYGYTF. CDR3 coding DNA: TGTGCCAGCAGCGCCAGTCGGGGGGACTATGGCTACACCTTC. This rearrangement joins TRBV9 to TRBJ1-2; D possibly corresponds to TRBD1 (5 bases). The CDR3 spans 14 residues. The V end lost 3 bases, the J end lost 3 bases, and 12 bases lay between the germline ends. Germline CDR1 and CDR2: SGDLS and YYNGEE.

CDR3 sequence reads: CASSQERQGPYGYTF. DNA of the CDR3: TGTGCCAGCAGCCAAGAGAGGCAGGGTCCCTATGGCTACACCTTC. The V gene is TRBV4-2, the J gene TRBJ1-2; tentative D call: TRBD1 (5 bases). The ends were cut back, 0 bases at V and 4 bases at J, with 12 bases in the middle. This CDR3 has 15 residues. Germline CDR1 is LGHNA and CDR2 is YNFKEQ.

The J gene is TRBJ1-1, the V gene TRBV6-5; D call uncertain. Trimming removed 6 bases at V and 1 base at J, with 3 bases between. The CDR3 contains 11 residues. Germline lookup yields CDR1 MNHEY and CDR2 SVGAGI. The CDR3 sequence: CASRKNTEAFF. The CDR3 DNA is TGTGCCAGCAGGAAGAACACTGAAGCTTTCTTT.

V usage is TRBV11-1 and J usage is TRBJ1-1, with D unresolved. Trimming left V 3 bases short and J 8 bases short, with 16 bases between. Germline V gene sequence: CDR1 SGHAT, CDR2 FQDESV (reference sequence). The CDR3 covers 14 residues. Here the CDR3 DNA reads TGTGCCAGCAGCTTGGCGGCCCATAGTGGAGAAGCTTTCTTT. Encoded protein: CASSLAAHSGEAFF.

This chain links TRBV6-1 with TRBJ1-1; no definite D call. V was cut by 6 bases and J by 4 bases, with 15 bases left in between. Germline V gene sequence: CDR1 MNHNS, CDR2 SASEGT. CDR3 size: 14 residues. The CDR3 protein is CASRIVAGPTEAFF. CDR3 nucleotides: TGTGCCAGCAGGATAGTGGCAGGTCCCACTGAAGCTTTCTTT.

The CDR3 DNA is TGTGCCAGCAGCAAAGTACCTTCGACTAGCGGGAGACCCTACGAGCAGTACTTC. Translating gives CASSKVPSTSGRPYEQYF. The chain combines TRBV21-1 with TRBJ2-7; the table's D call TRBD2 went unverified against the DNA. TRBV21-1 is designated a pseudogene. The CDR3 consists of 18 residues.

In this sample, this clone turned up once. The chain uses TRBV7-6 and TRBJ2-2; D is tentatively TRBD1 or TRBD2 (5 bases each). The V and J ends lost 5 bases and 4 bases respectively, with 11 bases between them. Germline V CDR1 and CDR2: SGHVS, FNYEAQ. There are 14 residues in the CDR3. For the CDR3, the DNA is TGTGCCAGCAGCCGGGACCAAGTCACCGGGGAGCTGTTTTTT. As protein: CASSRDQVTGELFF.